Listed here are 17 T cell receptor beta chains from one sample, sequenced in a study of blood T cells in healthy people across ages. The use of a sample-barcoded 5' primer and a J-beta primer mix characterized a second PCR of about 7 to 12 cycles. TCRdb itself ran the 5' RACE reads through MiXCR, one entry per CDR3 protein. This sample has roughly 860,000 distinct CDR3 sequences, with less than 80% found just once. The specimen was blood. Source of these receptors: a man aged 25 to 45 in good health.

This clonotype was found once. The rearrangement joins TRBV9 to TRBJ2-3, with 9 positions matching TRBD1. J lost 3 bases, V lost 4 bases, and 6 bases had no gene match. The CDR3 loop spans 15 amino acids. The germline gives CDR1 SGDLS, CDR2 YYNGEE. The CDR3 is CASSTRDRDTDTQYF. The CDR3 DNA follows: TGTGCCAGCAGCACCCGGGACAGGGATACAGATACGCAGTATTTT.

The CDR3 nucleotides read TGTGCCACCAGTGACACGGGACAGGGTAGAGAACAGCCCCAGCATTTT. Its protein product is CATSDTGQGREQPQHF. The V and J genes are TRBV24-1 and TRBJ1-5; 9 bases map to TRBD1. The CDR3 is 16 amino acids. V shed 4 bases, J shed 7 bases, and the junction held 10 bases outside the gene matches. Germline assignment: CDR1 KGHDR and CDR2 SFDVKD.

CDR3 coding DNA: TGCGCCAGCAGCCAAGATCGAACCTCGGGAGGCTACACCTTC. Protein: CASSQDRTSGGYTF. The V gene is TRBV4-3, the J gene TRBJ1-2, with D unclear. The CDR3 has 14 amino acids. Germline lookup yields CDR1 LGHNA and CDR2 YSLEER. V dropped 0 bases and J dropped 8 bases, with 13 bases sitting between them.

The V gene is TRBV6-5, the J gene TRBJ1-2; 10 bases agree with TRBD1. Germline CDR1 is MNHEY and CDR2 is SVGAGI. Trimming took 6 bases from V and 0 from J; bases not matched to a gene: 1. The CDR3 spans 14 residues. DNA of the CDR3: TGTGCCAGCAGGGGACAGGGGACTAACTATGGCTACACCTTC. This gives the protein CASRGQGTNYGYTF.

The rearrangement uses TRBV6-5 and TRBJ2-7, with D uncertain. The end of the DNA fits TRBJ2-5 better, so the J call may be wrong. The CDR3 consists of 13 residues. Germline assignment: CDR1 MNHEY and CDR2 SVGAGI. The CDR3 DNA is TGTGCCAGCAGCCTGACCGTAGGAGAGACCCAGTACTTC. Amino acid sequence: CASSLTVGETQYF.

This sequence joins TRBV7-2 and TRBJ2-1; D gene ambiguous. CDR1 and CDR2 from the germline V gene are SGHTA and FQGNSA. V was clipped by 6 bases and J by 7 bases, with 16 bases between them. There are 14 residues in the CDR3. The CDR3 region is CASRETSIGNEQFF. CDR3 DNA: TGTGCCAGCAGAGAGACGTCAATAGGGAATGAGCAGTTCTTC. The full variable domain, completed using reference TRBV7-2 and TRBJ2-1, is GAGVSQSPSNKVTEKGKDVELRCDPISGHTALYWYRQSLGQGLEFLIYFQGNSAPDKSGLPSDRFSAERTGGSVSTLTIQRTQQEDSAVYLCASRETSIGNEQFFGPGTRLTVL.

This chain connects TRBV7-2 to TRBJ1-2; perhaps TRBD1 as D (5 bases). V gave up 5 bases and J gave up 7 bases, with 17 bases separating them. The CDR3 spans 14 residues. Germline CDR1 reads SGHTA; CDR2 reads FQGNSA. CDR3 nucleotides: TGTGCCAGCAGCCAAAGTCAGGGAGTGGGTGGCTACACCTTC. As protein: CASSQSQGVGGYTF. Filled out from reference TRBV7-2 and TRBJ1-2, the complete variable domain reads GAGVSQSPSNKVTEKGKDVELRCDPISGHTALYWYRQSLGQGLEFLIYFQGNSAPDKSGLPSDRFSAERTGGSVSTLTIQRTQQEDSAVYLCASSQSQGVGGYTFGSGTRLTVV.

This clonotype has a handful of counts. V is TRBV5-1 and J is TRBJ2-3, with 8 bases matching TRBD2. Germline CDR1 SGHRS, CDR2 YFSETQ. The CDR3 is 13 residues long. Trimming at V came to 8 bases and at J to 4 bases, leaving 6 bases not matched to a gene. The CDR3 region has the DNA TGCGCCAGTACCAGCGGGGGTGCAGATACGCAGTATTTT. Protein: CASTSGGADTQYF.

The sample holds one count of this clonotype. The chain carries TRBV9 and TRBJ2-3, with a tentative D call TRBD1 (6 bases). Per germline, CDR1 SGDLS and CDR2 YYNGEE. The CDR3 extends over 13 amino acids. Trimming cost V 4 bases and J 6 bases, with 12 bases left between them. In DNA form, the CDR3 reads TGTGCCAGCAGCATACAGGGTGGGGATACGCAGTATTTT. It yields the protein CASSIQGGDTQYF. The full variable domain, rest sourced from reference TRBV9 and TRBJ2-3, is DSGVTQTPKHLITATGQRVTLRCSPRSGDLSVYWYQQSLDQGLQFLIQYYNGEERAKGNILERFSAQQFPDLHSELNLSSLELGDSALYFCASSIQGGDTQYFGPGTRLTVL.

The chain is built from TRBV4-3 and TRBJ1-4; TRBD1 aligns across 10 bases. This CDR3 is 15 amino acids long. V dropped 2 bases and J dropped 7; count of bases not matched to a gene: 4. Per the germline V gene, CDR1 is LGHNA and CDR2 is YSLEER. Written as DNA, the CDR3 is TGCGCCAGCAGCCAATCCGGGACAGGGGTTGAAAAACTGTTTTTT. Translated, it gives CASSQSGTGVEKLFF.

The sample holds a few counts of this clonotype. V and J are TRBV7-2 and TRBJ2-1; 10 bases match TRBD2. The CDR3 is 19 residues long. V lost 0 bases and J lost 0; bases outside the gene matches: 8. Germline lookup yields CDR1 SGHTA and CDR2 FQGNSA. CDR3 amino acids: CASSLASGGGLDSYNEQFF. Here the CDR3 DNA reads TGTGCCAGCAGCTTAGCAAGCGGGGGGGGTCTAGACTCCTACAATGAGCAGTTCTTC. The full variable domain, in which reference TRBV7-2 and TRBJ2-1 provide the parts outside the CDR3, is GAGVSQSPSNKVTEKGKDVELRCDPISGHTALYWYRQSLGQGLEFLIYFQGNSAPDKSGLPSDRFSAERTGGSVSTLTIQRTQQEDSAVYLCASSLASGGGLDSYNEQFFGPGTRLTVL.

This clonotype was detected ten times or more. The chain uses TRBV12-3 or TRBV12-4 and TRBJ2-5, with a weak D call TRBD2 (6 bases). The CDR3 is 13 residues long. V lost 5 bases, J lost 3 bases, and 10 bases lay in between. The CDR3 sequence is CASSVIAEETQYF. The CDR3 DNA sequence: TGTGCCAGCAGTGTAATAGCGGAAGAGACCCAGTACTTC.

CDR3: CASSQGGQSPSYNEQFF. For the CDR3, the DNA is TGCGCCAGCAGCCAAGGGGGCCAGTCCCCTTCCTACAATGAGCAGTTCTTC. The chain carries TRBV4-3 and TRBJ2-1; D might be TRBD1 (5 bases). V gave up 1 base and J gave up 1 base, with 14 bases separating them. The CDR3 has 17 amino acids. Germline loops: CDR1 LGHNA, CDR2 YSLEER.

V gene TRBV6-2 or TRBV6-3 combines with J gene TRBJ2-3; 9 nucleotides match TRBD1. Germline V lookup: CDR1 MNHEY, CDR2 SVGEGT. This CDR3 has 14 residues. Unmatched junction bases numbered 2, after V lost 6 bases and J lost 1 base. Here the CDR3 reads CASRRDRGTDTQYF. The CDR3, as DNA: TGTGCCAGCAGGCGGGACAGGGGCACAGATACGCAGTATTTT.

This clonotype was recorded only once. An end of the junction does not agree with germline; a read error may underlie this. The chain has TRBV12-3 or TRBV12-4 and TRBJ2-2; possible D gene TRBD2, 6 bases. CDR3 size: 14 residues. The CDR3 DNA follows: TGCGCCAGCAGTTTCTGGGGGGATACCGGGGAGCTGTTTTTT. It specifies CASSFWGDTGELFF.

This chain links TRBV25-1 with TRBJ1-2; D gene ambiguous. V lost 5 bases and J 8 bases, leaving 12 bases between the germline ends. This CDR3 region has 12 residues. Germline V gene data show CDR1 as MGHDK and CDR2 as SYGVNS. The CDR3 DNA reads as TGTGCCAGCAGTTTGCGGTTAGGGGGCTACACCTTC. It yields the protein CASSLRLGGYTF.

The chain uses TRBV15 and TRBJ1-1; D is unresolved. V lost 7 bases and J 4 bases, leaving 13 bases between the germline ends. Germline-derived CDR1 and CDR2 are LNHNV and YYDKDF (reference sequence). This CDR3 has 13 amino acids. The CDR3 bases are TGTGCCACCAATTTTGGGTTGGGCACTGAAGCTTTCTTT. As protein: CATNFGLGTEAFF.